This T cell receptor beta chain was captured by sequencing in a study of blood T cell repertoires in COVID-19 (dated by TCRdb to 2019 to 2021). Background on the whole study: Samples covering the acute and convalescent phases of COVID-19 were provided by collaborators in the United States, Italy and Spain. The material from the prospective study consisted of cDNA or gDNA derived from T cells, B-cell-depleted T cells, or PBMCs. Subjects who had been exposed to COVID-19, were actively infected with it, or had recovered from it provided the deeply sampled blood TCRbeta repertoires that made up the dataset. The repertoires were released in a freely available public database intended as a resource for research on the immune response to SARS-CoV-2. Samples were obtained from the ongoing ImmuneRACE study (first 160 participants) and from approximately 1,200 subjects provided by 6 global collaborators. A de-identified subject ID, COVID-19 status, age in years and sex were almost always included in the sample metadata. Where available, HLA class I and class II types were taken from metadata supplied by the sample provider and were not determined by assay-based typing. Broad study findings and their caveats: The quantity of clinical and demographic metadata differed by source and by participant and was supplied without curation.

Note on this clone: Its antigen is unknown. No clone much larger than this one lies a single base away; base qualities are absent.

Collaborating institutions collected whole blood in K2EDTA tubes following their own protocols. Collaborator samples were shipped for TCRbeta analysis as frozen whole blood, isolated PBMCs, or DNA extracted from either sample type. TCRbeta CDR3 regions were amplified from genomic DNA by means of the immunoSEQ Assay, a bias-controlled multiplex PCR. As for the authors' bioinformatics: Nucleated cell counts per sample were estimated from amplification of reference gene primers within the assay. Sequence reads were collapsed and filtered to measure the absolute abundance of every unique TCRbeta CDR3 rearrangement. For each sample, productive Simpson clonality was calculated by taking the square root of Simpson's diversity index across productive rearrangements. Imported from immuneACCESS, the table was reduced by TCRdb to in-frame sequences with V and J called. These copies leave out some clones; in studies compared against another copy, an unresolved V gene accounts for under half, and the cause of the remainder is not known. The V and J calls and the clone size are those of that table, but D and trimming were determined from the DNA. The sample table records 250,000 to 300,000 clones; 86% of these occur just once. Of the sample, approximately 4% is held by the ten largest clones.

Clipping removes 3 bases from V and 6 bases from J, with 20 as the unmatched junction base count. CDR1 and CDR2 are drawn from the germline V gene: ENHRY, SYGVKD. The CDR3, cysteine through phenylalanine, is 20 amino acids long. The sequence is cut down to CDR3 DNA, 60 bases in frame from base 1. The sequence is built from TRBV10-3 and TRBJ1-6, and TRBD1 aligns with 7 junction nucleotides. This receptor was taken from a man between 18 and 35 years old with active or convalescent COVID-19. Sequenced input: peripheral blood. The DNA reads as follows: TGTGCCATCAGTGAAACGATAACAGGGGCGCTGCCCCATATTAATTCACCCCTCCACTTT. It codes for CAISETITGALPHINSPLHF.